The 29 T cell receptor beta chains in this list originate from one sample, sequenced in a study of PD-1 blockade in classical Hodgkin lymphoma. Data came from immunoSEQ multiplex PCR; TCRdb stores just in-frame clones and leaves some out. Among about 94,000 clones, roughly 87% were seen once, and the ten largest hold approximately 11%. Each patient's relapse followed autologous stem cell transplantation, and brentuximab vedotin exposure varied. The sequencing used peripheral blood mononuclear cells (PBMCs), collected before the second cycle of nivolumab. These receptors all come from a human donor with classical Hodgkin lymphoma.

The chain links TRBV18 to TRBJ1-3; possible D gene TRBD1, 5 bases. Germline-derived CDR1 and CDR2 are KGHSH and LQKENI. The CDR3 extends over 13 amino acids. V lost 11 bases and J lost 4, with 15 bases in between. The CDR3 protein is CASEEGSGNTIYF. DNA of the CDR3: TGTGCCTCGGAGGAGGGGAGCGGAAACACCATATATTTT.

The chain joins TRBV7-2 to TRBJ2-7, with 14 positions matching TRBD2. From germline, CDR1 is SGHTA and CDR2 FQGNSA. J was trimmed by 2 bases and V by 4 bases; bases with no gene match: 7. The CDR3 runs 17 residues. The CDR3 coding sequence is TGTGCCAGCAGCTCTAGAGCGGGACTAGCGGGAGCCTACGAGCAGTACTTC. Amino acid sequence: CASSSRAGLAGAYEQYF. The full variable domain, completed using reference TRBV7-2 and TRBJ2-7, is GAGVSQSPSNKVTEKGKDVELRCDPISGHTALYWYRQSLGQGLEFLIYFQGNSAPDKSGLPSDRFSAERTGGSVSTLTIQRTQQEDSAVYLCASSSRAGLAGAYEQYFGPGTRLTVT.

The chain carries TRBV7-6 and TRBJ2-7; 10 positions match TRBD1. The V segment lost 2 bases and the J segment 0 bases; nucleotides outside the gene matches: 10. The CDR3 is 18 residues long. Germline lookup yields CDR1 SGHVS and CDR2 FNYEAQ. CDR3 protein: CASSLRGTGALISYEQYF. In DNA, the CDR3 is TGTGCCAGCAGCTTACGTGGGACAGGGGCGTTGATCTCCTACGAGCAGTACTTC.

The chain recombines TRBV7-8 with TRBJ2-2; 11 nucleotides line up with TRBD1. CDR1 and CDR2 (germline): SGHVS, FQNEAQ. This CDR3 region has 14 residues. J gave up 5 bases and V 4 bases, and 0 bases lay outside the gene matches. The CDR3 loop reads CASSWDRGTGELFF. The CDR3 region has the DNA TGTGCCAGCAGCTGGGACAGGGGGACCGGGGAGCTGTTTTTT. The full variable domain, completed using reference TRBV7-8 and TRBJ2-2, is GAGVSQSPRYKVAKRGQDVALRCDPISGHVSLFWYQQALGQGPEFLTYFQNEAQLDKSGLPSDRFFAERPEGSVSTLKIQRTQQEDSAVYLCASSWDRGTGELFFGEGSRLTVL.

V is TRBV5-4 and J is TRBJ2-5, with 7 bases aligning to TRBD2. Germline loops: CDR1 SGHNT, CDR2 YYREEE (reference sequence). CDR3 length equals 15 residues. Trimming cost V 4 bases and J 2 bases; bases outside gene matches: 8. CDR3 protein: CASSNRGRAQETQYF. CDR3 bases: TGTGCCAGCAGCAACCGGGGGAGGGCGCAAGAGACCCAGTACTTC.

The chain employs TRBV6-5 and TRBJ2-3, with D unclear. Germline loops: CDR1 MNHEY, CDR2 SVGAGI. CDR3 length: 14 amino acids. The V gene lost 0 bases and the J gene lost 3 bases, with 7 bases spanning the gap. CDR3 DNA sequence: TGTGCCAGCAGTTACTCAACTCCTACAGATACGCAGTATTTT. Amino acid sequence: CASSYSTPTDTQYF.

The V and J genes are TRBV5-4 and TRBJ2-7; 12 bases are a match to TRBD2. The J segment lost 0 bases and the V segment lost 0 bases, leaving 4 bases of the junction unmatched. This CDR3 has 17 amino acids. The germline gives CDR1 SGHNT, CDR2 YYREEE (reference sequence). Here the CDR3 reads CASSLELAGGSSYEQYF. CDR3 bases: TGTGCCAGCAGCTTGGAACTAGCGGGGGGCAGCTCCTACGAGCAGTACTTC.

The chain is built from TRBV29-1 and TRBJ2-3, with no clear D. Trimming removed 2 bases from V and 2 bases from J, with 8 bases in between. This CDR3 spans 13 amino acids. Germline assignment: CDR1 SQVTM and CDR2 ANQGSEA. The CDR3 DNA sequence: TGCAGCGTTGAATCCCCCATCACAGATACGCAGTATTTT. Residues: CSVESPITDTQYF.

This rearrangement joins TRBV5-1 to TRBJ2-3; no clear D. V lost 4 bases and J lost 6, with 21 bases in between. CDR1 is SGHRS, CDR2 YFSETQ, per germline. The CDR3 extends over 16 amino acids. The CDR3 nucleotides read TGCGCCAGCAGCCCTGTCAAAGGGCCTCGTTCCGATACGCAGTATTTT. The encoded protein is CASSPVKGPRSDTQYF. The variable domain in full, completed from reference TRBV5-1 and TRBJ2-3, reads KAGVTQTPRYLIKTRGQQVTLSCSPISGHRSVSWYQQTPGQGLQFLFEYFSETQRNKGNFPGRFSGRQFSNSRSEMNVSTLELGDSALYLCASSPVKGPRSDTQYFGPGTRLTVL.

The chain couples TRBV5-4 to TRBJ2-5, with D unresolved. Germline V CDR1 and CDR2: SGHNT, YYREEE (reference sequence). This CDR3 contains 12 residues. The germline V and J ends were trimmed by 4 bases and 5 bases, with 9 bases remaining between them. CDR3 sequence: CASSIADETQYF. The CDR3 bases are TGTGCCAGCAGCATAGCTGATGAGACCCAGTACTTC.

The genes are TRBV7-9 and TRBJ2-2; tentative D call: TRBD2 (6 bases). This CDR3 comprises 16 residues. Trimming removed 4 bases at V and 0 bases at J, with 12 bases between. Germline loops: CDR1 SEHNR, CDR2 FQNEAQ (reference sequence). In DNA form, the CDR3 reads TGTGCCAGCAGCTCCAAGACTAGTTCGAACACCGGGGAGCTGTTTTTT. It encodes CASSSKTSSNTGELFF. Complete variable domain (other parts from reference TRBV7-9 and TRBJ2-2): DTGVSQNPRHKITKRGQNVTFRCDPISEHNRLYWYRQTLGQGPEFLTYFQNEAQLEKSRLLSDRFSAERPKGSFSTLEIQRTEQGDSAMYLCASSSKTSSNTGELFFGEGSRLTVL.

J is TRBJ2-4 and V is TRBV7-2, with 7 bases identical to TRBD1. The CDR3 spans 15 residues. Per the germline V gene, CDR1 is SGHTA and CDR2 is FQGNSA. The J segment lost 8 bases and the V segment lost 2 bases, leaving 9 bases of the junction unmatched. The CDR3 is CASSLRPAGTDIQYF. Written as DNA, the CDR3 is TGTGCCAGCAGCTTACGTCCGGCAGGGACAGACATTCAGTACTTC.

This clone was observed a single time. The rearrangement uses TRBV19 and TRBJ1-1; possibly TRBD1 for D (6 bases). The CDR3 runs to 12 residues. From germline, CDR1 is LNHDA and CDR2 SQIVND (reference sequence). Trimming left V 10 bases short and J 5 bases short, with 14 bases between. The CDR3 nucleotides read TGTGCCACAATGAAGGGGGAGACTGAAGCTTTCTTT. Amino acids: CATMKGETEAFF.

In this sample, this clone turned up once. The chain combines TRBV19 with TRBJ2-1; D is unresolved. Germline V lookup: CDR1 LNHDA, CDR2 SQIVND (reference sequence). V dropped 4 bases and J dropped 0 bases, with 10 bases sitting between them. This CDR3 is 15 amino acids long. The CDR3 nucleotides read TGTGCCAGTAGTAGGACCCTTAGCTCCTACAATGAGCAGTTCTTC. This translates into CASSRTLSSYNEQFF. Filled out from reference TRBV19 and TRBJ2-1, the complete variable domain reads DGGITQSPKYLFRKEGQNVTLSCEQNLNHDAMYWYRQDPGQGLRLIYYSQIVNDFQKGDIAEGYSVSREKKESFPLTVTSAQKNPTAFYLCASSRTLSSYNEQFFGPGTRLTVL.

This clone came up once. V and J are TRBV20-1 and TRBJ2-3; D remains unclear. Germline assignment: CDR1 DFQATT and CDR2 SNEGSKA (reference sequence). Between the trimmed V and J ends, which lost 3 bases and 8 bases, there was a span of 3 bases. CDR3 length: 9 amino acids. In DNA, the CDR3 is TGCAGTGCTAGTCTTACGCAGTATTTT. Residues: CSASLTQYF.

This chain uses TRBV28 with TRBJ2-7; D gene uncertain. The germline V and J ends were trimmed by 3 bases and 3 bases, with 15 bases remaining between them. The V gene's germline CDR1 is MDHEN and CDR2 SYDVKM. CDR3 size: 15 residues. CDR3: CASSFPRLVGYEQYF. The CDR3 DNA sequence: TGTGCCAGCAGTTTCCCGCGTCTAGTGGGCTACGAGCAGTACTTC.

The chain employs TRBV28 and TRBJ1-1; D ambiguous. Trimming removed 3 bases from V and 0 bases from J, with 11 bases in between. Germline CDR1 and CDR2: MDHEN and SYDVKM. The CDR3 is made up of 15 amino acids. The CDR3: CASSFQARLNTEAFF. The DNA for the CDR3 is TGTGCCAGCAGTTTCCAGGCTAGACTGAACACTGAAGCTTTCTTT.

V gene TRBV18 combines with J gene TRBJ2-2; 11 nucleotides line up with TRBD2. The length of the CDR3 is 18 residues. Germline V gene lookup returns CDR1 KGHSH and CDR2 LQKENI. V dropped 6 bases and J dropped 1; count of bases not matched to a gene: 10. The CDR3 nucleotides read TGTGCCAGCTCGCCCACTAGCGGGAGCTTAAAGAACACCGGGGAGCTGTTTTTT. This encodes CASSPTSGSLKNTGELFF.

The chain recombines TRBV9 with TRBJ2-3; TRBD2 agrees at 8 bases. Per the germline V gene, CDR1 is SGDLS and CDR2 is YYNGEE. V lost 3 bases to trimming and J lost 3 bases; unmatched junction nucleotides: 3. CDR3 size: 14 residues. CDR3 loop: CASSGIAGTDTQYF. DNA for the CDR3: TGTGCCAGCAGCGGAATAGCGGGGACAGATACGCAGTATTTT.

The chain joins TRBV5-4 to TRBJ2-3, with 8 bases fitting TRBD1. The J segment lost 1 base and the V segment lost 2 bases, leaving 3 bases of the junction unmatched. Per the germline V gene, CDR1 is SGHNT and CDR2 is YYREEE (reference sequence). CDR3 length: 15 amino acids. The DNA of the CDR3 is TGTGCCAGCAGCTTTGGGACAGGTGGCACAGATACGCAGTATTTT. Translated: CASSFGTGGTDTQYF.

This chain uses TRBV7-9 with TRBJ2-1; TRBD2 aligns across 7 bases. Germline CDR1 reads SEHNR; CDR2 reads FQNEAQ (reference sequence). This CDR3 spans 17 amino acids. Trimming took 1 base from V and 7 from J; bases not matched to a gene: 13. CDR3 residues: CASSLVVTGGVGNEQFF. The CDR3 DNA follows: TGTGCCAGCAGCTTAGTGGTAACGGGGGGTGTAGGAAATGAGCAGTTCTTC.

The chain employs TRBV18 and TRBJ2-2, with D hard to call. Germline-derived CDR1 and CDR2 are KGHSH and LQKENI. The CDR3 spans 13 residues. V was clipped by 4 bases and J by 6 bases, with 9 bases between them. CDR3: CASSRVFAGELFF. The DNA for the CDR3 is TGTGCCAGCTCACGGGTCTTTGCCGGGGAGCTGTTTTTT.

This chain connects TRBV5-1 to TRBJ2-5, with D possibly being TRBD1 (5 bases). The length of the CDR3 is 14 residues. Germline V lookup: CDR1 SGHRS, CDR2 YFSETQ. Between the trimmed V and J ends, which lost 0 bases and 5 bases, there was a span of 11 bases. The CDR3 DNA is TGCGCCAGCAGCTTGGTTGGGGCCGGTGAGACCCAGTACTTC. Its protein product is CASSLVGAGETQYF. The variable domain in full, with the rest retrieved from reference TRBV5-1 and TRBJ2-5, is KAGVTQTPRYLIKTRGQQVTLSCSPISGHRSVSWYQQTPGQGLQFLFEYFSETQRNKGNFPGRFSGRQFSNSRSEMNVSTLELGDSALYLCASSLVGAGETQYFGPGTRLLVL.

This clone was seen a single time. The rearrangement links TRBV2 to TRBJ2-7, with D maybe TRBD2 (5 bases). Trimming left V 2 bases short and J 3 bases short, with 14 bases between. CDR3 length: 15 amino acids. Germline V gives CDR1 SNHLY, CDR2 FYNNEI. The CDR3, as DNA: TGTGCCAGCAGTGAACCCAGCGGAGACCTCTACGAGCAGTACTTC. Translated: CASSEPSGDLYEQYF.

This clone was detected a few times. The chain has TRBV27 and TRBJ2-2, with D possibly being TRBD2 (5 bases). V lost 5 bases and J 1 base, leaving 8 bases between the germline ends. Germline CDR1 and CDR2: MNHEY and SMNVEV (reference sequence). The CDR3 extends over 14 amino acids. CDR3 in DNA: TGTGCCAGCAGTGCACTAGGGAACACCGGGGAGCTGTTTTTT. Encoded protein: CASSALGNTGELFF.

J is TRBJ1-1 and V is TRBV5-4; no firm D call. This CDR3 spans 15 amino acids. Germline V CDR1 and CDR2: SGHNT, YYREEE (reference sequence). Deletions cut 0 bases from V and 4 bases from J, with 13 bases between. The DNA of the CDR3 is TGTGCCAGCAGCTTGGCTAGTCAGGTAGTCACTGAAGCTTTCTTT. Encoded protein: CASSLASQVVTEAFF.

The V call is TRBV7-2, the J call TRBJ1-2; possibly TRBD1 for D (6 bases). Germline CDR1 is SGHTA and CDR2 is FQGNSA. This CDR3 spans 15 amino acids. Trimming cost V 5 bases and J 4 bases, with 17 bases left between them. This chain's CDR3 is CASSNTGGGAYGYTF. The CDR3 DNA is TGTGCCAGCAGCAACACAGGAGGGGGGGCCTATGGCTACACCTTC.

V usage is TRBV15 and J usage is TRBJ2-7; 9 nucleotides line up with TRBD1. Per germline, CDR1 LNHNV and CDR2 YYDKDF (reference sequence). The CDR3 loop spans 16 amino acids. V gave up 3 bases and J gave up 1 base; unmatched junction bases: 7. The CDR3 nucleotides read TGTGCCACCAGCAGGGAACCGGGACAGGGTTCCTACGAGCAGTACTTC. This sequence encodes CATSREPGQGSYEQYF.

The sample holds one count of this clone. The chain links TRBV7-2 to TRBJ1-3; D uncertain. This CDR3 is built from 15 residues. Trimming removed 1 base at V and 0 bases at J, with 7 bases between. CDR1 SGHTA and CDR2 FQGNSA come from the germline V gene. This chain's CDR3 is CASSLGVFSGNTIYF. DNA for the CDR3: TGTGCCAGCAGCTTAGGGGTGTTCTCTGGAAACACCATATATTTT. Based on the CDR3 plus reference TRBV7-2 and TRBJ1-3, the full variable domain is GAGVSQSPSNKVTEKGKDVELRCDPISGHTALYWYRQSLGQGLEFLIYFQGNSAPDKSGLPSDRFSAERTGGSVSTLTIQRTQQEDSAVYLCASSLGVFSGNTIYFGEGSWLTVV.